The clone carrying this T cell receptor beta chain was recorded once. Its antigen is as yet unknown. These data come from a study of Ad26.COV2.S vaccination and SARS-CoV-2 variants. This CDR3 spans 14 amino acids. Germline values: CDR1 SGHDN, CDR2 FVKESK. The V and J ends lost 5 bases and 2 bases, in that order; junction bases with no gene match: 5. Produced via immunoSEQ multiplex PCR; TCRdb's table is partial and in-frame only. The data show hundreds of thousands of clones, around 87% seen once. General study findings and limits: Participants given vaccine showed non-spike TCR breadth similar to that of placebo recipients. The TCR breadth and depth analyses may have produced an underestimate of total T cell responses. Vaccine recipients posted higher spike-specific TCR breadth than their placebo counterparts.

Specified treatment: over 15 received Ad26.COV2.S at low or high dose, single or two shots; about 5 received placebo; per-sample allocation not given. Sampling occurred on day 63 after the first vaccine or placebo injection. This Boston cohort included adults aged 18-55 years. This sample comprised peripheral blood, obtained in a trial of Ad26.COV2.S vaccine versus placebo. This receptor was identified in a person between 18 and 65 years old who received the Ad26.COV2.S COVID-19 vaccine or a placebo. The rearrangement links TRBV14 to TRBJ2-7; 8 bases match TRBD1. The CDR3 DNA follows: TGTGCCAGCAGCAGGACAGGGATTCCCTACGAGCAGTACTTC. It is translated as CASSRTGIPYEQYF.